This T cell receptor beta chain derives from a study of blood T cell repertoires in COVID-19. Repertoires were generated with immunoSEQ multiplex PCR, while TCRdb's copy carries only in-frame clones and drops some. The table includes over 150,000 clones, roughly 80% detected once. Trimming pared 2 bases from V and 2 bases from J, leaving 10 bases between. Germline V gene sequence: CDR1 LGHDT, CDR2 YNNKEL (reference sequence). The CDR3 loop spans 14 amino acids. This clone was detected a few times. The chain recombines TRBV3-1 (or the pseudogene TRBV3-2) with TRBJ2-7; D is perhaps TRBD2 (6 bases). The receptor was isolated from a man in his sixties with acute or convalescent COVID-19. Sequencing used peripheral blood. The CDR3 region has the DNA TGTGCCAGCAGCCAATGGGACTCAGCCTACGAGCAGTACTTC. This translates into CASSQWDSAYEQYF.